The rows below give T cell receptor beta chains drawn from one sample of a study of identical twins. A single record per CDR3 protein comes from TCRdb applying MiXCR to the 5' RACE reads. The sample holds roughly 470,000 distinct CDR3 sequences, roughly an eighth seen once. These data are also associated with another study on yellow fever vaccine responses in identical twins.

Sequenced input: CD4+ T cells sorted from blood. The receptors shown here come from a young woman in good health. Each CDR3 is given with its conserved first and last residue. A D gene is named only where the DNA matches it firmly. Where a row states a size, it is once, few, many or the class of an expanded clone; other rows omit it.

d_call | j_call | cdr3_length | clone_size | v_call | cdr3_nt | cdr3_aa
. | TRBJ2-2 | 14 | many | TRBV7-9 | TGTGCCAGCAGCCGGGACATAAACACCGGGGAGCTGTTTTTT | CASSRDINTGELFF
TRBD1 | TRBJ2-1 | 16 | . | TRBV19 | TGTGCCAGTAGTAGCCCTTCCGAGACAGGGAAGAATGAGCAGTTCTTC | CASSSPSETGKNEQFF
. | TRBJ1-2 | 13 | few | TRBV10-3 | TGTGCCATCAGTGAGATAGCGGACTCTGGCTACACCTTC | CAISEIADSGYTF
. | TRBJ2-5 | 15 | . | TRBV7-9 | TGTGCCAGCAGCCCCGTGATTAGCGGCCATGAGACCCAGTACTTC | CASSPVISGHETQYF
TRBD2 | TRBJ2-1 | 16 | few | TRBV28 | TGTGCCAGCAGCCTCCCCGGGACTAGCCCCTACAATGAGCAGTTCTTC | CASSLPGTSPYNEQFF
. | TRBJ1-6 | 15 | many | TRBV5-1 | TGCGCCAGCAGCTTGGCCGGGCAGGACGGTTCACCCCTCCACTTT | CASSLAGQDGSPLHF
. | TRBJ2-3 | 13 | many | TRBV28 | TGTGCCAGCAGTCCTCAGAGCACAGATACGCAGTATTTT | CASSPQSTDTQYF
. | TRBJ2-3 | 15 | many | TRBV11-2 | TGTGCCAGCAGCGTCGATCAGGGGAATTCGGATACGCAGTATTTT | CASSVDQGNSDTQYF
. | TRBJ1-4 | 17 | . | TRBV6-5 | TGTGCCAGCAGTTACCGCACCACAGGGAGTACTAATGAAAAACTGTTTTTT | CASSYRTTGSTNEKLFF
TRBD1 | TRBJ1-1 | 13 | few | TRBV7-9 | TGTGCCGTAAGTGGGACAGGGAACACTGAAGCTTTCTTT | CAVSGTGNTEAFF
TRBD2 | TRBJ2-3 | 16 | few | TRBV5-1 | TGCGCCAGCAGCTTCGGACTAGCGGGATTCACAGATACGCAGTATTTT | CASSFGLAGFTDTQYF
TRBD1 | TRBJ2-4 | 16 | few | TRBV11-2 | TGTGCCAGCAGCGTTGGGACAGGGCTCCTTGTTGACATTCAGTACTTC | CASSVGTGLLVDIQYF
. | TRBJ1-2 | 14 | . | TRBV10-3 | TGTGCCATCAGTGAGTCGAGGGCTAACTATGGCTACACCTTC | CAISESRANYGYTF